The 24 T cell receptor beta chains reported below all come from one sample, sequenced in a study of cytomegalovirus exposure and HLA in healthy donors. Assay used: immunoSEQ multiplex PCR; TCRdb lists only in-frame clones, some missing. The sample consists of some 98,000 clones, around 88% of them appearing once. Sequenced material: PBMCs. All receptors derive from a woman aged 30 to 39 in good health and CMV-seronegative.

The chain carries TRBV7-6 and TRBJ1-3; D is ambiguous. Per the germline V gene, CDR1 is SGHVS and CDR2 is FNYEAQ. V lost 0 bases, J lost 0 bases, and 18 bases lay in between. CDR3 length equals 19 residues. The CDR3 loop reads CASSLADSTAGSSGNTIYF. Here the CDR3 DNA reads TGTGCCAGCAGCTTAGCGGACTCCACGGCGGGTAGCTCTGGAAACACCATATATTTT.

The V gene is TRBV28, the J gene TRBJ2-5; D might be TRBD2 (6 bases). CDR3 length equals 14 residues. Trimming took off 5 bases at V and 4 bases at J, with 14 bases between the two ends. The germline V gene encodes CDR1 MDHEN and CDR2 SYDVKM. The CDR3 loop reads CASSPGGVRETQYF. Written as DNA, the CDR3 is TGTGCCAGCAGTCCCGGCGGGGTGAGAGAGACCCAGTACTTC.

The chain links TRBV13 to TRBJ1-1; D may be TRBD1 (5 bases). The V end was cut by 10 bases, the J end by 5 bases, with 20 bases between. There are 14 residues in the CDR3. Germline V gene data show CDR1 as PRHDT and CDR2 as FYEKMQ (reference sequence). The CDR3 nucleotides read TGTGCCACGACCCGGGCCGCCCGGGGGACTGAAGCTTTCTTT. Protein product: CATTRAARGTEAFF.

This chain connects TRBV19 to TRBJ2-3; TRBD2 is a possible D gene (6 bases). Trimming cost V 7 bases and J 2 bases, with 10 bases left between them. CDR3 size: 13 residues. Germline assignment: CDR1 LNHDA and CDR2 SQIVND (reference sequence). The CDR3 bases are TGTGCCAGTACGGCGGGGCTCACAGATACGCAGTATTTT. It yields the protein CASTAGLTDTQYF.

This clone was seen only a few times. V gene TRBV21-1 combines with J gene TRBJ1-2; no DNA check was done on the table's D call, TRBD1. TRBV21-1 is deemed a pseudogene. There are 14 residues in the CDR3. The CDR3 reads CASSADRGHLGYTF. The CDR3 DNA sequence: TGTGCCAGCAGCGCAGACAGGGGGCATCTTGGCTACACCTTC.

The CDR3 region has the DNA TGTGCCAGCAGTTTTGAGGGGGCTTTCAGCAATCAGCCCCAGCATTTT. Translated: CASSFEGAFSNQPQHF. V is TRBV6-5 and J is TRBJ1-5, with 7 bases aligning to TRBD1. There are 16 residues in the CDR3. The ends lost 4 bases at V and 1 base at J; junction bases unmatched: 7. The germline V gene encodes CDR1 MNHEY and CDR2 SVGAGI.

V is TRBV29-1 and J is TRBJ1-4, with 12 bases fitting TRBD1. The V gene end was trimmed by 7 bases and the J gene end by 7 bases; junction bases not matched to a gene: 16. There are 17 residues in the CDR3. The V gene's germline CDR1 is SQVTM and CDR2 ANQGSEA. The CDR3 region is CSEFRDRGLWGVEKLFF. CDR3 DNA sequence: TGCAGCGAATTCCGGGACAGGGGGCTCTGGGGGGTTGAAAAACTGTTTTTT. Full variable domain (outside the CDR3, taken from reference TRBV29-1 and TRBJ1-4): SAVISQKPSRDICQRGTSLTIQCQVDSQVTMMFWYRQQPGQSLTLIATANQGSEATYESGFVIDKFPISRPNLTFSTLTVSNMSPEDSSIYLCSEFRDRGLWGVEKLFFGSGTQLSVL.

V is TRBV5-6 and J is TRBJ2-3, with D tentatively TRBD1 (5 bases). The CDR3 consists of 14 residues. Germline V gene lookup returns CDR1 SGHDT and CDR2 YYEEEE. The ends were cut back, 3 bases at V and 2 bases at J, with 10 bases in the middle. CDR3 DNA: TGTGCCAGCAGCTCTCAGGGTTCCACAGATACGCAGTATTTT. This gives the protein CASSSQGSTDTQYF. The whole variable domain, filled in from reference TRBV5-6 and TRBJ2-3, reads DAGVTQSPTHLIKTRGQQVTLRCSPKSGHDTVSWYQQALGQGPQFIFQYYEEEERQRGNFPDRFSGHQFPNYSSELNVNALLLGDSALYLCASSSQGSTDTQYFGPGTRLTVL.

The chain combines TRBV7-2 with TRBJ1-5; 7 bases align to TRBD1. The CDR3 loop spans 13 amino acids. The germline CDR1 and CDR2 sequences are SGHTA and FQGNSA. Unmatched junction bases numbered 6, after V lost 6 bases and J lost 7 bases. DNA for the CDR3: TGTGCCAGCAGTGAACAGGGGAACCAGCCCCAGCATTTT. Translated, it gives CASSEQGNQPQHF.

This sequence joins TRBV5-4 and TRBJ1-2, with TRBD1 identical over 8 bases. CDR3 length: 14 amino acids. The germline gives CDR1 SGHNT, CDR2 YYREEE (reference sequence). V was clipped by 1 base and J by 5 bases; unmatched bases: 4. The CDR3 bases are TGTGCCAGCAGCTTGAAACAGGGGGGGTATGGCTACACCTTC. Translation: CASSLKQGGYGYTF.

The V and J genes are TRBV4-1 and TRBJ2-7; 10 nucleotides match TRBD1. The CDR3 consists of 15 residues. J lost 7 bases, V lost 1 base, and 7 bases had no gene match. Germline-derived CDR1 and CDR2 are MGHRA and YSYEKL. DNA for the CDR3: TGCGCCAGCAGCCAAGTGGGGGACAGGGGATCGGAGCAGTACTTC. Translation gives CASSQVGDRGSEQYF.

This clone was seen a handful of times. This chain links TRBV5-1 with TRBJ2-2; the match to TRBD1 covers 9 bases. The CDR3 consists of 16 residues. Germline V gene sequence: CDR1 SGHRS, CDR2 YFSETQ. Germline trimming cut 2 bases from V and 0 bases from J; bases unmatched to any gene: 2. CDR3 sequence reads: CASSFRQGANTGELFF. For the CDR3, the DNA is TGCGCCAGCAGCTTTAGACAGGGGGCGAACACCGGGGAGCTGTTTTTT.

This clone was counted ten times or more. The J gene is TRBJ1-2, the V gene TRBV14; the D is unclear. Germline V gene data show CDR1 as SGHDN and CDR2 as FVKESK. This CDR3 spans 15 amino acids. Trimming stripped 0 bases from V and 3 bases from J, with 11 bases between. The CDR3 here is CASSQEVHADYGYTF. The CDR3 DNA sequence: TGTGCCAGCAGCCAAGAAGTACATGCCGACTATGGCTACACCTTC.

The chain combines TRBV5-4 with TRBJ1-1; D not resolved. Germline values: CDR1 SGHNT, CDR2 YYREEE (reference sequence). Trimming removed 4 bases at V and 4 bases at J, with 14 bases between. The CDR3 totals 14 residues. The CDR3 loop reads CASSMGRGRTEAFF. The CDR3, as DNA: TGTGCCAGCAGCATGGGCCGAGGGCGCACTGAAGCTTTCTTT.

The chain employs TRBV27 and TRBJ2-6; weak D call: TRBD2 (6 bases). Looked up from germline, CDR1 is MNHEY and CDR2 is SMNVEV (reference sequence). The CDR3 has 16 amino acids. The V end was cut by 3 bases, the J end by 1 base, with 10 bases between. CDR3 bases: TGTGCCAGCAGTTTCGGAGGGTTTTCTGGGGCCAACGTCCTGACTTTC. It translates to CASSFGGFSGANVLTF.

The CDR3 bases are TGTGCCACCATGGCGGGGTCGGGCGAGCAGTACTTC. It encodes CATMAGSGEQYF. The rearrangement uses TRBV15 and TRBJ2-7; D is perhaps TRBD2 (6 bases). This CDR3 has 12 residues. The V gene's germline CDR1 is LNHNV and CDR2 YYDKDF (reference sequence). Trimming took 7 bases from V and 6 from J, leaving 13 bases between them.

This clone was recorded once. V and J are TRBV11-2 and TRBJ1-2; 10 bases map to TRBD1. The CDR3 has 13 residues. Germline assignment: CDR1 SGHAT and CDR2 FQNNGV. V was clipped by 5 bases and J by 8 bases; unmatched bases: 5. The CDR3 DNA is TGTGCCAGCAGCCCGGACAGGGGGAAGGGCTACACCTTC. Translated, it gives CASSPDRGKGYTF.

The rearrangement joins TRBV27 to TRBJ1-1; 7 nucleotides agree with TRBD1. The CDR3 covers 20 residues. V gave up 0 bases and J gave up 0 bases; unmatched junction bases: 16. Germline CDR1 MNHEY, CDR2 SMNVEV (reference sequence). In nucleotides, the CDR3 is TGTGCCAGCAGTTTATCCCCTGGCTTAAGGGACAGAACGATGAACACTGAAGCTTTCTTT. Protein: CASSLSPGLRDRTMNTEAFF.

This chain links TRBV5-4 with TRBJ2-5; 10 nucleotides line up with TRBD2. The junction had 2 bases not matched to a gene; V was cut back by 0 bases and J by 3 bases. The CDR3 sequence is 15 residues long. CDR1 and CDR2 from the germline V gene are SGHNT and YYREEE (reference sequence). The CDR3 DNA is TGTGCCAGCAGCTTGGGGACTAGCGGCGAAGAGACCCAGTACTTC. This codes for CASSLGTSGEETQYF.

V usage is TRBV5-6 and J usage is TRBJ1-6; 7 bases fit TRBD1. The V segment lost 1 base and the J segment 4 bases; nucleotides outside the gene matches: 2. CDR1 and CDR2 from the germline V gene are SGHDT and YYEEEE. This CDR3 has 15 residues. For the CDR3, the DNA is TGTGCCAGCAGCTTGCAGGGGGGTTATAATTCACCCCTCCACTTT. It yields the protein CASSLQGGYNSPLHF.

The chain uses TRBV27 and TRBJ2-1; possibly TRBD1 for D (6 bases). This CDR3 has 14 residues. The V gene's germline CDR1 is MNHEY and CDR2 SMNVEV (reference sequence). Deletions cut 7 bases from V and 2 bases from J, with 12 bases between. The chain's CDR3 is CASMVRGTYNEQFF. DNA of the CDR3: TGTGCCAGCATGGTAAGGGGGACCTACAATGAGCAGTTCTTC.

The chain recombines TRBV2 with TRBJ2-5, with D perhaps matching TRBD1 (7 bases). The germline V gene encodes CDR1 SNHLY and CDR2 FYNNEI. The CDR3 spans 14 residues. V lost 3 bases and J lost 5, with 13 bases in between. CDR3: CASSDSGGKETQYF. The CDR3 DNA reads as TGTGCCAGCAGTGATTCAGGGGGGAAGGAGACCCAGTACTTC.

Comments on this clone: The same CDR3 also results from other DNA sequences found in this sample. The rearrangement links TRBV27 to TRBJ2-7, with 9 bases that match TRBD1. V shed 3 bases and J 2 bases; nucleotides not matched to a gene: 2. The germline gives CDR1 MNHEY, CDR2 SMNVEV (reference sequence). CDR3 length: 14 amino acids. The CDR3 reads CASSFGQGTYEQYF. DNA for the CDR3: TGTGCCAGCAGTTTCGGACAGGGGACCTACGAGCAGTACTTC.

The chain has TRBV25-1 and TRBJ2-2; possibly TRBD1 for D (5 bases). The CDR3 is 15 residues long. CDR1 MGHDK and CDR2 SYGVNS come from the germline V gene. The V end lost 3 bases, the J end lost 4 bases, and 12 bases lay between the germline ends. CDR3 in DNA: TGTGCCAGCAGTGAGCCCAGGGAAACCACCGGGGAGCTGTTTTTT. Protein: CASSEPRETTGELFF. Full variable domain (rest looked up from reference TRBV25-1 and TRBJ2-2): EADIYQTPRYLVIGTGKKITLECSQTMGHDKMYWYQQDPGMELHLIHYSYGVNSTEKGDLSSESTVSRIRTEHFPLTLESARPSHTSQYLCASSEPRETTGELFFGEGSRLTVL.